What follows describes a single T cell receptor (beta chain). The data were produced by immunoSEQ multiplex PCR, yet TCRdb's version contains in-frame clones alone and is incomplete. This table has 400,000 to 500,000 clones, around 79% appearing once. Nashville, Tennessee was home to all donors, who were Caucasian adults. V lost 5 bases and J lost 8; bases outside the gene matches: 7. The CDR3 is made up of 13 amino acids. The germline V gene has CDR1 KGHSH and CDR2 LQKENI. The data belong to a study of shared clonotypes between healthy human individuals. The TCR sequence derives from a woman aged 40 to 55 in good health. Some clones in this sample may be carry-over from other donors' samples. Sequences were obtained from PBMCs. This rearrangement joins TRBV18 to TRBJ1-2; the match to TRBD1 covers 8 bases. The chain's CDR3 is CASSTDREGGYTF. The CDR3 DNA sequence: TGTGCCAGCTCAACGGACAGGGAAGGGGGCTACACCTTC.